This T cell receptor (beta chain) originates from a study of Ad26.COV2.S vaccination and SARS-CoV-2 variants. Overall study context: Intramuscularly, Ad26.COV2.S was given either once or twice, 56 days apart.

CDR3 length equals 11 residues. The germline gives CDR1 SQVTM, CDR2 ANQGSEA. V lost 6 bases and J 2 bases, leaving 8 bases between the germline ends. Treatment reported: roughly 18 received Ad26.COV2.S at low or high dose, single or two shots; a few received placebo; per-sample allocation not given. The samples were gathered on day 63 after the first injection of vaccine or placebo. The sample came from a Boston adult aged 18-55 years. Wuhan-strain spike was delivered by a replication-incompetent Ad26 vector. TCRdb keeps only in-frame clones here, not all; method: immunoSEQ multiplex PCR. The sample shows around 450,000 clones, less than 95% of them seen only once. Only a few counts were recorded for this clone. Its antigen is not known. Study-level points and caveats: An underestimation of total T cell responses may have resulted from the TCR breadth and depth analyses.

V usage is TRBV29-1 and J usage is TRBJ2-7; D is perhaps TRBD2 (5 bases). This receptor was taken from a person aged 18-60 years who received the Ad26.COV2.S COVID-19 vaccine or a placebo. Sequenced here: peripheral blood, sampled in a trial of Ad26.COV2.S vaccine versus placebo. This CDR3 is CSVAGPYEQYF. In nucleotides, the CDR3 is TGCAGCGTCGCGGGCCCCTACGAGCAGTACTTC.